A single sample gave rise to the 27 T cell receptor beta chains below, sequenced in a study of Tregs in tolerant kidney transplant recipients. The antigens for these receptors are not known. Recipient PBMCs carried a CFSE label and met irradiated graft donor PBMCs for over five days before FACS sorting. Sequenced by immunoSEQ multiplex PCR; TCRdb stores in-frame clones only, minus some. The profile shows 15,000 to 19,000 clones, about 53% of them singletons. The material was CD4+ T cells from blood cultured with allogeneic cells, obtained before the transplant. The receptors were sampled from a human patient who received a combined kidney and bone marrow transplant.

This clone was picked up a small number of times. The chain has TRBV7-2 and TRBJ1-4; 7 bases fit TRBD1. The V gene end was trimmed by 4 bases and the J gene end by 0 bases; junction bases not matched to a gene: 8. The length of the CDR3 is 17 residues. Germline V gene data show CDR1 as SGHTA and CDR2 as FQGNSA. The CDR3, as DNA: TGTGCCAGCAGCTCTCCGAAACAGGGGACAACTAATGAAAAACTGTTTTTT. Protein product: CASSSPKQGTTNEKLFF.

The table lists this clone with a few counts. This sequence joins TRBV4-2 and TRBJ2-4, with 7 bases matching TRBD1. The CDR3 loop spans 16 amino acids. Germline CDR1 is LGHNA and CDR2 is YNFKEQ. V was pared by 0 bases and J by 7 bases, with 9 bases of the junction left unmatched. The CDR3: CASSQELDRTRNIQYF. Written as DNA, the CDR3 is TGTGCCAGCAGCCAAGAATTGGACAGGACGAGGAACATTCAGTACTTC.

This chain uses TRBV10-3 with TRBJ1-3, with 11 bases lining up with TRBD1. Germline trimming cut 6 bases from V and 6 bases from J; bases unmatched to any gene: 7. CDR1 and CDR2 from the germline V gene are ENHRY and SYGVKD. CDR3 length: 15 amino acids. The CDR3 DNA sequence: TGTGCCATCAGAGGACAGGGGGCTTCGGAAAACACCATATATTTT. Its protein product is CAIRGQGASENTIYF.

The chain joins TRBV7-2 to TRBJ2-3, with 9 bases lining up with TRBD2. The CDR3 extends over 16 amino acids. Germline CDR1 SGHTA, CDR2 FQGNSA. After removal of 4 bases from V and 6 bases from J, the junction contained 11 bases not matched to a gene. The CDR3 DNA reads TGTGCCAGCAGCTCCCTGCGAGCGGGGGGCGCGGATACGCAGTATTTT. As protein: CASSSLRAGGADTQYF.

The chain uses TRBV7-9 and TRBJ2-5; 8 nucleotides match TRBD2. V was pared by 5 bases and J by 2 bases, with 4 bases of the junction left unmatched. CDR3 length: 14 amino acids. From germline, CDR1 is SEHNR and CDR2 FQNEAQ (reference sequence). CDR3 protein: CASSPLAVQETQYF. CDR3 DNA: TGTGCCAGCAGCCCACTAGCGGTTCAAGAGACCCAGTACTTC.

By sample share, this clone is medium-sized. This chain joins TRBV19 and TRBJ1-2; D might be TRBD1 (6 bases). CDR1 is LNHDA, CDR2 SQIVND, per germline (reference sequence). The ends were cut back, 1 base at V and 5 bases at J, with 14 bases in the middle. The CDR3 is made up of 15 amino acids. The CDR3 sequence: CASSIVQGKYYGYTF. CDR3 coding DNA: TGTGCCAGTAGTATAGTACAGGGTAAATATTATGGCTACACCTTC.

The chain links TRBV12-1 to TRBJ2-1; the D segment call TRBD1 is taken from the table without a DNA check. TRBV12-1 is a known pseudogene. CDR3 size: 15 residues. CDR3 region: CASSHVNREHNEQFF. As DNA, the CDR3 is TGTGCCAGCAGCCACGTAAACAGAGAACACAATGAGCAGTTCTTC.

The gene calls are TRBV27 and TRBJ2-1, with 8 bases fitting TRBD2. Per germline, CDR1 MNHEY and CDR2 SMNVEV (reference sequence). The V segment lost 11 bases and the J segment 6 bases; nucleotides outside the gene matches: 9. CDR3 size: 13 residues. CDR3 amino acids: CAVRWREVNEQFF. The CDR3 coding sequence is TGTGCCGTGAGGTGGCGGGAGGTCAATGAGCAGTTCTTC.

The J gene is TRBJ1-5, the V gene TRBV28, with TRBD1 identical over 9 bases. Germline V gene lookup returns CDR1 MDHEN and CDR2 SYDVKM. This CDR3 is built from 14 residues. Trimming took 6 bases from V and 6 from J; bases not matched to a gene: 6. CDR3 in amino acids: CASRGQGRGQPQHF. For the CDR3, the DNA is TGTGCCAGCAGGGGACAGGGCAGAGGTCAGCCCCAGCATTTT.

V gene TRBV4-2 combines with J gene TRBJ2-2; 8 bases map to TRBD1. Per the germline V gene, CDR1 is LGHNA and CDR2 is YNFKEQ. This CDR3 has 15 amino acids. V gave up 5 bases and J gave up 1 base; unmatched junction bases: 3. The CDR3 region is CASSYGTGNTGELFF. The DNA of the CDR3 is TGTGCCAGCAGCTATGGGACAGGGAACACCGGGGAGCTGTTTTTT.

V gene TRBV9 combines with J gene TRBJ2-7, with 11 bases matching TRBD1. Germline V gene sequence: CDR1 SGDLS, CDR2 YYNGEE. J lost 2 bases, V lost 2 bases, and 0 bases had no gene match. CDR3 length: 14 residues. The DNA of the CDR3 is TGTGCCAGCAGCGTGGGACAGGGGGCCTACGAGCAGTACTTC. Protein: CASSVGQGAYEQYF.

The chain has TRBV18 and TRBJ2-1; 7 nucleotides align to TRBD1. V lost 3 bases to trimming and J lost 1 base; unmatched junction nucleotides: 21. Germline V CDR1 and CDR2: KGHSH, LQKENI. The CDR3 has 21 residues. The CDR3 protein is CASSPVGTASHSLYSYNEQFF. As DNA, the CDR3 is TGTGCCAGCTCACCGGTAGGGACAGCTTCCCACTCACTGTATTCCTACAATGAGCAGTTCTTC.

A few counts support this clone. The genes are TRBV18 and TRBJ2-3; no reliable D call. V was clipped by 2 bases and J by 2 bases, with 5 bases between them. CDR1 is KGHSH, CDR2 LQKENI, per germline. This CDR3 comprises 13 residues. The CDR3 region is CASSPASTDTQYF. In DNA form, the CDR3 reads TGTGCCAGCTCACCAGCGTCCACAGATACGCAGTATTTT.

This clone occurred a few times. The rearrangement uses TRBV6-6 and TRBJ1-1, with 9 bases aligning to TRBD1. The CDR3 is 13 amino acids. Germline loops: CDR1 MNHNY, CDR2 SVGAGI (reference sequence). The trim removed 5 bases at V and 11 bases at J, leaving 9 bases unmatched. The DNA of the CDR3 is TGTGCCAGCAGTCCACCAGGACAGGGGCACGCTTTCTTT. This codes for CASSPPGQGHAFF.

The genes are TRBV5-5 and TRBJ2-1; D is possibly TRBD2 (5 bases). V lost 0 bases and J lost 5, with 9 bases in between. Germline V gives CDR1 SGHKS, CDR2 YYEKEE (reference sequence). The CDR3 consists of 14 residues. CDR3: CASSLEGSHNEQFF. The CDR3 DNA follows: TGTGCCAGCAGCTTGGAAGGGAGTCACAATGAGCAGTTCTTC.

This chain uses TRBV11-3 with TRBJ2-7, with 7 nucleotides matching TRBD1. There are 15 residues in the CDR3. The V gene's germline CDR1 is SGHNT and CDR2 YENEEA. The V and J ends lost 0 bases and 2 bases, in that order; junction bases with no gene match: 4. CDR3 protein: CASSLDRDSTYEQYF. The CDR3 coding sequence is TGTGCCAGCAGCTTAGACCGGGACAGCACCTACGAGCAGTACTTC. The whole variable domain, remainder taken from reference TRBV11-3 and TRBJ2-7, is EAGVVQSPRYKIIEKKQPVAFWCNPISGHNTLYWYLQNLGQGPELLIRYENEEAVDDSQLPKDRFSAERLKGVDSTLKIQPAELGDSAVYLCASSLDRDSTYEQYFGPGTRLTVT.

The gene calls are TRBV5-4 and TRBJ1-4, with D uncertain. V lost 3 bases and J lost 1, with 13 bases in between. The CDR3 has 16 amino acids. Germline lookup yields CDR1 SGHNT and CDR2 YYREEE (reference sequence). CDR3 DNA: TGTGCCAGCAGCTGGGCCCCCTTAGAAACTAATGAAAAACTGTTTTTT. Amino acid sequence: CASSWAPLETNEKLFF.

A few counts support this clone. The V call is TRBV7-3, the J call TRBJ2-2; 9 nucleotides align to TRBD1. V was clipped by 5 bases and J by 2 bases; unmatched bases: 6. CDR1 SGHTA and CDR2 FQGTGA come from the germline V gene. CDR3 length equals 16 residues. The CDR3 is CASSDGTGLNTGELFF. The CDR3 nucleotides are TGTGCCAGCAGCGACGGGACAGGGCTAAACACCGGGGAGCTGTTTTTT.

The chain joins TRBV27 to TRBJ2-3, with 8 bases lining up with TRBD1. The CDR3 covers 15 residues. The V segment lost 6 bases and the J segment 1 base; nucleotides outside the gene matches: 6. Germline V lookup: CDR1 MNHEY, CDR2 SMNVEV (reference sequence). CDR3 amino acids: CASSLRRGRTDTQYF. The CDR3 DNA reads TGTGCCAGCAGCCTACGCAGGGGGCGCACAGATACGCAGTATTTT.

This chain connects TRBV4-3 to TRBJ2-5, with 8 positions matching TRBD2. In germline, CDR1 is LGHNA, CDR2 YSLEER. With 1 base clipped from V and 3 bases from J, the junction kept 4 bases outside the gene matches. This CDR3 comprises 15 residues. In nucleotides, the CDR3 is TGCGCCAGCAGCCAAGGGCCGCGGGGGGAAGAGACCCAGTACTTC. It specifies CASSQGPRGEETQYF.

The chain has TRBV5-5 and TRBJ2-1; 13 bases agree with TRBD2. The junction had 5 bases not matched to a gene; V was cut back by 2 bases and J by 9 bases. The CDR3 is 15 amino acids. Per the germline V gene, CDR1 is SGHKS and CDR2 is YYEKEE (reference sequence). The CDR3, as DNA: TGTGCCAGCAGCTTAGGACTAGCGGGAGTACGTGAGCAGTTCTTC. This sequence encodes CASSLGLAGVREQFF.

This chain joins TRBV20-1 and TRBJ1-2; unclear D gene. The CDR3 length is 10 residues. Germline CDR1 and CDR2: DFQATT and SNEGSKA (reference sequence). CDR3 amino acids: CRAPSDGYTF. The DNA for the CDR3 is TGCAGGGCTCCTTCTGATGGCTACACCTTC.

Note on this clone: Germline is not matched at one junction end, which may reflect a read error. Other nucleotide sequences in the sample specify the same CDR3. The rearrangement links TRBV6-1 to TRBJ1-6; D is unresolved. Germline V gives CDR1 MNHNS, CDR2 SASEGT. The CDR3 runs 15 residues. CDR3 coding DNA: TGTGCCAGCAGTGTGGGCGCAAAGTATAATTCCCCCCTCCACTTT. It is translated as CASSVGAKYNSPLHF.

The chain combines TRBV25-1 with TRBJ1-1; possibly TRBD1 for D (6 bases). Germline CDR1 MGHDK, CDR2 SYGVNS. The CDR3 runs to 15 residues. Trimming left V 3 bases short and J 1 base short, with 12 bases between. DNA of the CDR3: TGTGCCAGCAGTGACAGGGGCACCAAGAACACTGAAGCTTTCTTT. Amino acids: CASSDRGTKNTEAFF.

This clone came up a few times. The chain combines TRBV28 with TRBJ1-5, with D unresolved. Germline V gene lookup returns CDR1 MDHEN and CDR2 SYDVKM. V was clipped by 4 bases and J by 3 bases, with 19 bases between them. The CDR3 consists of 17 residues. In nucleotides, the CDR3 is TGTGCCAGCAGTTCAGAACCCCTCCCCCCCGCCAATCAGCCCCAGCATTTT. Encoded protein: CASSSEPLPPANQPQHF.

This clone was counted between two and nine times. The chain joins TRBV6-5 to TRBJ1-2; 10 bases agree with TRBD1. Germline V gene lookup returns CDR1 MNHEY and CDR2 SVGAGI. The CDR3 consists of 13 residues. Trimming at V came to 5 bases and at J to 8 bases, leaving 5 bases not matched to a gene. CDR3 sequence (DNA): TGTGCCAGCAGTGAACGGGACAGGGGCGGCTACACCTTC. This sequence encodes CASSERDRGGYTF.

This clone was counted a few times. CDR3 coding DNA: TGTGCCAGCAGCTACTGGGGGGGACACGAGCAGTACTTC. Amino acids: CASSYWGGHEQYF. The chain links TRBV7-2 to TRBJ2-7; TRBD2 matches at 7 bases. After removal of 4 bases from V and 5 bases from J, the junction contained 5 bases not matched to a gene. This CDR3 has 13 amino acids. Germline loops: CDR1 SGHTA, CDR2 FQGNSA.